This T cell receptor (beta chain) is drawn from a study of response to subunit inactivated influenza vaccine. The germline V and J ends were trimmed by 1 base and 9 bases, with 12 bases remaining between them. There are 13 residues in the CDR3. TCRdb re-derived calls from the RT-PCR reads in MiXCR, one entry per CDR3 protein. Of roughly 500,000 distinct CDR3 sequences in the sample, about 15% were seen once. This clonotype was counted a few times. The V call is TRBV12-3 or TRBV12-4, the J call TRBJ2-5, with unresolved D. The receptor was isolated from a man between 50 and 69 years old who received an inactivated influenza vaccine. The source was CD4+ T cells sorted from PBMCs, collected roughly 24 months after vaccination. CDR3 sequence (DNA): TGTGCCAGCAGTTTAGGCGTCGGAAGGGCCCAGTACTTC. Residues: CASSLGVGRAQYF.